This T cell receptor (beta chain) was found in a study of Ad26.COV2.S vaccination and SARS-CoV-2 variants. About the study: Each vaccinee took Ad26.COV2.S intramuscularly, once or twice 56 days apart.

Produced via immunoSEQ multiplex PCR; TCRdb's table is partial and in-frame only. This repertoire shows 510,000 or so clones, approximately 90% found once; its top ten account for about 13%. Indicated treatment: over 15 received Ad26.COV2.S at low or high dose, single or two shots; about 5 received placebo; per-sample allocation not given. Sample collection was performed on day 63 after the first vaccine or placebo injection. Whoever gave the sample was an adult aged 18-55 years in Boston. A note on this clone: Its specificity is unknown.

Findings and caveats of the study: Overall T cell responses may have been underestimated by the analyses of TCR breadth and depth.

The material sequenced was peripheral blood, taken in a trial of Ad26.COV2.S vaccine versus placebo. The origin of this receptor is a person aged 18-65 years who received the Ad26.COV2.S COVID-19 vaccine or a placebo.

In nucleotides, the CDR3 is TGTGCCAGCAGCCTCGTCGGCACAGATACGCAGTATTTT. This gives the protein CASSLVGTDTQYF. The gene calls are TRBV14 and TRBJ2-3; no reliable D call. The CDR3 totals 13 residues. Deletions cut 4 bases from V and 1 base from J, with 6 bases between. CDR1 is SGHDN, CDR2 FVKESK, per germline.